One T cell receptor beta chain is described in this entry. No antigen is known for it. This entry belongs to a study of tissue T cells after allogeneic stem cell transplantation. Whole-study context: Of the grafts for graft-versus-host disease patients, several were unmodified and three CD34-selected. CD3+ T cells were flow-sorted when enough cells; otherwise DNA extracted directly. Study observations and caveats: Shared clones across patients were few; motif clustering revealed tissue-specific shared signatures.

Method: immunoSEQ multiplex PCR; TCRdb's copy keeps in-frame clones and lacks some. The sample shows about 26,000 clones, about 90% of them seen only once. The sequence came from a male donor at least 60 years old who later had graft-versus-host disease after an allogeneic stem cell transplant. The input for sequencing was blood, taken before transplantation.

The CDR3 sequence: CASSQDLRGLGYTF. In DNA, the CDR3 is TGTGCCAGCAGCCAAGATCTTCGGGGTCTTGGCTACACCTTC. The chain is built from TRBV3-1 (or the pseudogene TRBV3-2) and TRBJ1-2, with unresolved D. CDR3 length equals 14 residues. Trimming pared 0 bases from V and 7 bases from J, leaving 12 bases between. Germline CDR1 LGHDT, CDR2 YNNKEL (reference sequence).